The 15 T cell receptor beta chains below all came from one sample that was sequenced in a study of cytomegalovirus exposure and HLA in healthy donors. The PCR had 60 Vbeta and 13 Jbeta primers. The protocol was immunoSEQ multiplex PCR, while the TCRdb copy is restricted to in-frame clones and leaves out a portion. Found here are approximately 150,000 clones, around 81% of them singletons; the top ten hold approximately 13%. Material: PBMCs. All receptors come from a woman aged 45 to 65 in good health and CMV-seronegative.

A single count supports this clone. The chain employs TRBV5-1 and TRBJ2-5; TRBD1 matches at 10 bases. Trimming cost V 3 bases and J 5 bases; bases outside gene matches: 7. This CDR3 is built from 15 residues. Germline V gene data show CDR1 as SGHRS and CDR2 as YFSETQ. The CDR3 loop reads CASSSTGGLGETQYF. CDR3 nucleotide sequence: TGCGCCAGCAGCTCGACAGGGGGCTTGGGGGAGACCCAGTACTTC. The full variable domain, in which reference TRBV5-1 and TRBJ2-5 provide the parts outside the CDR3, is KAGVTQTPRYLIKTRGQQVTLSCSPISGHRSVSWYQQTPGQGLQFLFEYFSETQRNKGNFPGRFSGRQFSNSRSEMNVSTLELGDSALYLCASSSTGGLGETQYFGPGTRLLVL.

Comments on this clone: The junction shows a germline mismatch at one end, possibly a read error. The same CDR3 arises from other DNA sequences in this sample as well. This sequence joins TRBV7-2 and TRBJ2-1, with 12 bases lining up with TRBD2. The germline V gene encodes CDR1 SGHTA and CDR2 FQGNSA. This CDR3 has 15 amino acids. In DNA, the CDR3 is TGTGCCAGCAGCCTAGCGGGAGGGCCGTACAATGAGCAGTTCTTC. Amino acids: CASSLAGGPYNEQFF.

The V gene is TRBV11-2, the J gene TRBJ2-7, with TRBD2 identical over 9 bases. The CDR3 runs 14 residues. The V gene's germline CDR1 is SGHAT and CDR2 FQNNGV. The junction had 0 bases not matched to a gene; V was cut back by 1 base and J by 2 bases. CDR3 amino acids: CASSLGGRAYEQYF. In DNA, the CDR3 is TGTGCCAGCAGCTTAGGCGGGAGGGCCTACGAGCAGTACTTC.

Written as DNA, the CDR3 is TGTGCCAGCAGCTCCCGCATAACTCCAGATACGCAGTATTTT. Amino acids: CASSSRITPDTQYF. The V and J genes are TRBV7-2 and TRBJ2-3; D is unclear. Per the germline V gene, CDR1 is SGHTA and CDR2 is FQGNSA. Trimming cost V 4 bases and J 4 bases, with 12 bases left between them. The CDR3 consists of 14 residues.

On this clone itself: At the DNA level, this CDR3 is encoded by other sequences in the same sample as well. The chain recombines TRBV19 with TRBJ2-5; tentatively, D is TRBD2 (6 bases). This CDR3 is 14 amino acids long. Germline V gene lookup returns CDR1 LNHDA and CDR2 SQIVND (reference sequence). Trimming removed 5 bases from V and 3 bases from J, with 13 bases in between. DNA of the CDR3: TGTGCCAGTAGTTTAACGACTAGTGAAGAGACCCAGTACTTC. Protein product: CASSLTTSEETQYF.

J is TRBJ2-7 and V is TRBV19, with TRBD2 identical over 7 bases. V gave up 3 bases and J gave up 2 bases; unmatched junction bases: 4. Germline V gene sequence: CDR1 LNHDA, CDR2 SQIVND (reference sequence). This CDR3 has 14 amino acids. In DNA, the CDR3 is TGTGCCAGTAGTATTCGCGGGGGTCCCTACGAGCAGTACTTC. It codes for CASSIRGGPYEQYF.

The chain uses TRBV2 and TRBJ1-2; a weak D match, TRBD1 (5 bases). The CDR3 loop spans 15 amino acids. Germline loops: CDR1 SNHLY, CDR2 FYNNEI. The V end was cut by 5 bases, the J end by 4 bases, with 17 bases between. CDR3 DNA sequence: TGTGCCAGCAGTCCTGGGACTTCTTACCCCTATGGCTACACCTTC. This codes for CASSPGTSYPYGYTF.

The CDR3 region has the DNA TGTGCCAGTAGTACCGGGACAGGGGATCACGAGCAGTACTTC. Its protein is CASSTGTGDHEQYF. The V call is TRBV19, the J call TRBJ2-7; TRBD1 matches at 10 bases. The CDR3 contains 14 residues. The germline V gene has CDR1 LNHDA and CDR2 SQIVND (reference sequence). Trimming at V came to 4 bases and at J to 5 bases, leaving 5 bases not matched to a gene.

The chain links TRBV28 to TRBJ2-5; the D gene is possibly TRBD2 (6 bases). The DNA end favors TRBJ2-7, so the J call may be wrong. Germline assignment: CDR1 MDHEN and CDR2 SYDVKM. This CDR3 has 14 residues. Here the CDR3 reads CASSTDGSSYEQYF. CDR3 sequence (DNA): TGTGCCAGCAGTACGGACGGGAGCTCCTACGAGCAGTACTTC.

This clone was seen a single time. The V gene is TRBV7-8, the J gene TRBJ2-2, with a possible D match to TRBD1 (5 bases). V was clipped by 6 bases and J by 1 base, with 9 bases between them. Germline V gene sequence: CDR1 SGHVS, CDR2 FQNEAQ. This CDR3 is 14 amino acids long. The CDR3, as DNA: TGTGCCAGCAGACAGACAGTGAACACCGGGGAGCTGTTTTTT. Its translation is CASRQTVNTGELFF.

This clone is a singleton in its sample. This chain connects TRBV27 to TRBJ2-6; TRBD1 aligns across 7 bases. The CDR3 extends over 18 amino acids. Trimming took 4 bases from V and 0 from J; bases not matched to a gene: 9. Germline CDR1 MNHEY, CDR2 SMNVEV (reference sequence). CDR3 bases: TGTGCCAGCAGTTCAAGGACAGGATCCAGCTCTGGGGCCAACGTCCTGACTTTC. As protein: CASSSRTGSSSGANVLTF.

The chain employs TRBV18 and TRBJ2-2; 9 bases map to TRBD1. This CDR3 comprises 16 residues. V dropped 3 bases and J dropped 1; count of bases not matched to a gene: 3. Per the germline V gene, CDR1 is KGHSH and CDR2 is LQKENI. CDR3 residues: CASSPPTGGNTGELFF. DNA of the CDR3: TGTGCCAGCTCACCTCCGACAGGGGGGAACACCGGGGAGCTGTTTTTT.

This chain uses TRBV10-3 with TRBJ1-2, with D unresolved. Trimming stripped 7 bases from V and 0 bases from J, with 18 bases between. This CDR3 comprises 16 residues. Germline lookup yields CDR1 ENHRY and CDR2 SYGVKD. The CDR3 sequence is CAIMSSLEGSNYGYTF. The CDR3 DNA follows: TGTGCCATCATGAGTAGCCTTGAGGGTTCTAACTATGGCTACACCTTC.

This chain connects TRBV11-3 to TRBJ2-3; 8 nucleotides agree with TRBD2. From germline, CDR1 is SGHNT and CDR2 YENEEA. CDR3 length: 15 residues. With 4 bases clipped from V and 4 bases from J, the junction kept 7 bases outside the gene matches. The CDR3 reads CASSSRSGSPDTQYF. The CDR3 DNA reads TGTGCCAGCAGCTCCCGGAGCGGGAGTCCAGATACGCAGTATTTT.

This clone showed up just once. This chain links TRBV7-2 with TRBJ1-2; D gene ambiguous. Between the trimmed V and J ends, which lost 1 base and 6 bases, there was a span of 15 bases. CDR1 is SGHTA and CDR2 is FQGNSA in the germline V gene. The length of the CDR3 is 15 residues. The CDR3 DNA reads as TGTGCCAGCAGCTTAGTAGCCCTCATGTCGGATGGCTACACCTTC. Protein sequence: CASSLVALMSDGYTF.